This is a list of T cell receptor beta chains from one sample in a study of T cell responses to AZD1222 COVID-19 vaccine. The repertoire was sequenced with immunoSEQ multiplex PCR; TCRdb's copy has only in-frame clones and lacks some. The sample includes 85,000 to 110,000 clones, about 92% seen only once; the top ten take about 4.8%. The starting material was peripheral blood, obtained on day 0 of AZD1222 vaccination. The receptors here all came from an adult in good health. CDR3s include the opening cysteine and the closing phenylalanine or tryptophan.

J gene | V gene | CDR3 protein
TRBJ1-2 | TRBV27 | CASSTGQGARYGYTF
TRBJ1-3 | TRBV6-5 | CASSPLAGDTIYF
TRBJ2-1 | TRBV24-1 | CATTAETGVLNEQFF
TRBJ1-2 | TRBV11-2 | CASSRDRDVSAYGYTF
TRBJ1-2 | TRBV6-2/TRBV6-3 | CASSYSTYMVSSLF
TRBJ1-2 | TRBV29-1 | CSVEDEGGIGYTF
TRBJ2-4 | TRBV2 | CASSEDIQYF
TRBJ2-2 | TRBV27 | CASSVGLNTGELFF
TRBJ2-1 | TRBV6-5 | CASRRDVSYNEQFF
TRBJ1-2 | TRBV28 | CASSYYQGAKGYGYTF
TRBJ1-4 | TRBV6-5 | CASMGLKGEGLFF
TRBJ1-4 | TRBV7-9 | CASSLGGSTRREKLFF
TRBJ2-2 | TRBV7-9 | CASSPSVGELFF
TRBJ2-3 | TRBV23-1 | CASDISLGGGGRTDTQYF
TRBJ1-1 | TRBV11-2 | CASSLVRNTEAFF
TRBJ1-1 | TRBV7-9 | CASSFSGTLNTEAFF
TRBJ1-2 | TRBV19 | CASSNGQHYGYTF
TRBJ2-5 | TRBV7-7 | CASSSALAGGEAQYF
TRBJ2-7 | TRBV28 | CASSFQRDRASYEQYF
TRBJ1-1 | TRBV30 | CAWIFGSGTEAFF
TRBJ1-1 | TRBV9 | CASSGGTGRKGAEAFF